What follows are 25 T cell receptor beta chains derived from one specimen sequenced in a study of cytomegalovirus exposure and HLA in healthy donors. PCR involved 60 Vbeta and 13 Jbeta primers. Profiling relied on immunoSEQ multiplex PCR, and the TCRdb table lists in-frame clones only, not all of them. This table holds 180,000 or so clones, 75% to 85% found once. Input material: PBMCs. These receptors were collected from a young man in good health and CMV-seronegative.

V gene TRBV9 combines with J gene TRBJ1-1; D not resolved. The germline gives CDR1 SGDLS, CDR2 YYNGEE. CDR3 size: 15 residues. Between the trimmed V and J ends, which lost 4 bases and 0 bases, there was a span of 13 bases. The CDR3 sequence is CASSPPPGMNTEAFF. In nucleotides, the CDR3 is TGTGCCAGCAGCCCCCCACCGGGTATGAACACTGAAGCTTTCTTT.

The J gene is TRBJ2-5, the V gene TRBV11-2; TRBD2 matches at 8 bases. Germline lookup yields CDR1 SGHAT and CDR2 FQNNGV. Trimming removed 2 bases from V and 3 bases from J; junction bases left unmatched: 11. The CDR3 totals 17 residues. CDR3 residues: CASSLSQRGRGKETQYF. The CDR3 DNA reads TGTGCCAGCAGCTTAAGCCAGCGGGGGAGGGGAAAAGAGACCCAGTACTTC. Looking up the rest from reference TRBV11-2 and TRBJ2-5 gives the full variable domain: EAGVAQSPRYKIIEKRQSVAFWCNPISGHATLYWYQQILGQGPKLLIQFQNNGVVDDSQLPKDRFSAERLKGVDSTLKIQPAKLEDSAVYLCASSLSQRGRGKETQYFGPGTRLLVL.

The CDR3 DNA reads as TGTGCCACTGCGACAGGGGGCAATCAGCCCCAGCATTTT. Residues: CATATGGNQPQHF. The chain uses TRBV28 and TRBJ1-5; 8 bases map to TRBD1. In germline, CDR1 is MDHEN, CDR2 SYDVKM. Germline trimming cut 10 bases from V and 2 bases from J; bases unmatched to any gene: 4. The CDR3 extends over 13 amino acids. The full variable domain, with the rest looked up from reference TRBV28 and TRBJ1-5, is DVKVTQSSRYLVKRTGEKVFLECVQDMDHENMFWYRQDPGLGLRLIYFSYDVKMKEKGDIPEGYSVSREKKERFSLILESASTNQTSMYLCATATGGNQPQHFGDGTRLSIL.

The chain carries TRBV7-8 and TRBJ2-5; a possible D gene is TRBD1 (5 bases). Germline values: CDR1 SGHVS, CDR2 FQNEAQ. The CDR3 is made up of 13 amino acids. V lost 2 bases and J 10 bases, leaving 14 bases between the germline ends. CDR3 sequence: CASSLWAGRDQYF. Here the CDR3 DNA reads TGTGCCAGCAGCTTATGGGCAGGGCGAGACCAGTACTTC.

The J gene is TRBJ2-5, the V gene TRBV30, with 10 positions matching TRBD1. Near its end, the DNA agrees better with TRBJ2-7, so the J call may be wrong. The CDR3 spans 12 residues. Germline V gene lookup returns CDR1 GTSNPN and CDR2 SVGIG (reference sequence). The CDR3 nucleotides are TGTGCCTGGACGGGACAGGGGTACGAGCAGTACTTC. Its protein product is CAWTGQGYEQYF.

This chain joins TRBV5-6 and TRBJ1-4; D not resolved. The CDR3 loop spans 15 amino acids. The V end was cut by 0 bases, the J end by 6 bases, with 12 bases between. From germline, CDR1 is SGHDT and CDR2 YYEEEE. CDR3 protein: CASSLGTGNHEKLFF. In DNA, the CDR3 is TGTGCCAGCAGCTTGGGAACCGGGAACCATGAAAAACTGTTTTTT.

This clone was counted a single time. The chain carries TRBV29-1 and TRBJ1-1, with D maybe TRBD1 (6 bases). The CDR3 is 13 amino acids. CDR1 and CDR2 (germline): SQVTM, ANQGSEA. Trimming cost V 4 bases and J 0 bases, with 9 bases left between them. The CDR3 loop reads CSVGYRVNTEAFF. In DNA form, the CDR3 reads TGCAGCGTTGGGTACAGGGTGAACACTGAAGCTTTCTTT.

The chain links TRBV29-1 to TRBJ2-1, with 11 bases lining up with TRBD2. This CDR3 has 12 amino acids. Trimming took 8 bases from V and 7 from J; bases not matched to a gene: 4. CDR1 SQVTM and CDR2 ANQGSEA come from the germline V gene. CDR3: CSPIAGGNEQFF. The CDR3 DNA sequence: TGCAGCCCAATAGCGGGAGGGAATGAGCAGTTCTTC.

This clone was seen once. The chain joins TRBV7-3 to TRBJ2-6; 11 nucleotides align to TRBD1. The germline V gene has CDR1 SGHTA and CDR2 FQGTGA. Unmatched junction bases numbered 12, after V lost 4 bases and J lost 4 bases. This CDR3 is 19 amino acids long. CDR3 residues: CASSSPPGQGAAGANVLTF. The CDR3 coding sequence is TGTGCCAGCAGCTCACCACCCGGACAGGGGGCGGCGGGGGCCAACGTCCTGACTTTC.

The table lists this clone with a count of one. The CDR3 DNA follows: TGTGCCAGCGGGGGAGGTGTGAACACTGAAGCTTTCTTT. As protein: CASGGGVNTEAFF. The rearrangement joins TRBV2 to TRBJ1-1; TRBD1 is a possible D gene (5 bases). The CDR3 sequence is 13 residues long. Germline loops: CDR1 SNHLY, CDR2 FYNNEI. V was cut by 8 bases and J by 0 bases, with 10 bases left in between.

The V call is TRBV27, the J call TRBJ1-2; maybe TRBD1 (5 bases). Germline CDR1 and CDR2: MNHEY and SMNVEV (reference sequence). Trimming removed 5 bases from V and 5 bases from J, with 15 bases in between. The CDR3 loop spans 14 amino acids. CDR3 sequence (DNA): TGTGCCAGCAGTCCACTGGGGCAGATATATGGCTACACCTTC. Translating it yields CASSPLGQIYGYTF.

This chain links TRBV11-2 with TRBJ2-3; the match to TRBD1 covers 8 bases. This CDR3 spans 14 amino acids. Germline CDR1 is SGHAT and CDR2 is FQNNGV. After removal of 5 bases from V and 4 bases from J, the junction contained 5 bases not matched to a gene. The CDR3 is CASSIGQGPDTQYF. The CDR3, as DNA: TGTGCCAGCAGCATTGGACAGGGCCCAGATACGCAGTATTTT.

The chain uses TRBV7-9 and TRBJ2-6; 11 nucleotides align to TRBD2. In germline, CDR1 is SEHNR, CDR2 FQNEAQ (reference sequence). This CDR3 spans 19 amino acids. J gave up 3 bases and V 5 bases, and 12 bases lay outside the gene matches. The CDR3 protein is CASSPSLAGGPIGANVLTF. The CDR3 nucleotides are TGTGCCAGCAGCCCCTCTCTAGCGGGGGGCCCCATTGGGGCCAACGTCCTGACTTTC.

Written as DNA, the CDR3 is TGTGCCAGCAGCTTGGAAAATGCCAGGGGGGTATGGACCGGGGAGCTGTTTTTT. This sequence encodes CASSLENARGVWTGELFF. The V call is TRBV5-6, the J call TRBJ2-2, with D perhaps matching TRBD1 (7 bases). The V end lost 0 bases, the J end lost 5 bases, and 20 bases lay between the germline ends. This CDR3 comprises 18 residues. CDR1 is SGHDT and CDR2 is YYEEEE in the germline V gene.

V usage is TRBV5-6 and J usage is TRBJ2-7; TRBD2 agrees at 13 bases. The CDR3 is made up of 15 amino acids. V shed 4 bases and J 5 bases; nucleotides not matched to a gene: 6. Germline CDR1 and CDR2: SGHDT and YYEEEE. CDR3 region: CASSPGLAGADEQYF. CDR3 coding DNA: TGTGCCAGCAGCCCCGGACTAGCGGGAGCTGACGAGCAGTACTTC.

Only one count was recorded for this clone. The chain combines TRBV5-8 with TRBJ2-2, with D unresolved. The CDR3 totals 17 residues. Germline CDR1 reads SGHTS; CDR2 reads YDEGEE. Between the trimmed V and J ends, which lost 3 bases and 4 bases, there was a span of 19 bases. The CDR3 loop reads CASSSYHPLKTTGELFF. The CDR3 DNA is TGTGCCAGCAGCTCCTACCATCCATTGAAAACCACCGGGGAGCTGTTTTTT.

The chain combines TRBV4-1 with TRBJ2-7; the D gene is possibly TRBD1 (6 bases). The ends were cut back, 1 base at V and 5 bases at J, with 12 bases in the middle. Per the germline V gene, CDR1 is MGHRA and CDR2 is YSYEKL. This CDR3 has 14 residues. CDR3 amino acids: CASSQVTGRDEQYF. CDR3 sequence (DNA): TGCGCCAGCAGCCAAGTAACAGGGCGGGACGAGCAGTACTTC.

CDR3 protein: CAISAGQGSFDSYTF. DNA of the CDR3: TGTGCCATCAGTGCAGGACAGGGGTCATTTGACAGCTACACCTTC. The rearrangement joins TRBV10-3 to TRBJ1-2; 9 bases map to TRBD1. Trimming took 4 bases from V and 9 from J; bases not matched to a gene: 12. The CDR3 length is 15 residues. Germline CDR1 reads ENHRY; CDR2 reads SYGVKD.

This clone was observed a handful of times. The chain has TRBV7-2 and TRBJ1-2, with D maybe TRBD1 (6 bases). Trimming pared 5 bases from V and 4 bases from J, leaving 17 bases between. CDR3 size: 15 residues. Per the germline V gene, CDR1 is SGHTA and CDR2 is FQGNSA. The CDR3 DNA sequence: TGTGCCAGCAGCCCCGGAGGGGGGGGGATCTATGGCTACACCTTC. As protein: CASSPGGGGIYGYTF.

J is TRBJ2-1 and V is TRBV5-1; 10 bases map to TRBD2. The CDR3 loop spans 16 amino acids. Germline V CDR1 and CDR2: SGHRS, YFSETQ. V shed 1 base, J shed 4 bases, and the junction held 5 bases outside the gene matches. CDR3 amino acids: CASSLRTSGDYNEQFF. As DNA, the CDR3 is TGCGCCAGCAGCTTGAGGACTAGCGGCGATTACAATGAGCAGTTCTTC.

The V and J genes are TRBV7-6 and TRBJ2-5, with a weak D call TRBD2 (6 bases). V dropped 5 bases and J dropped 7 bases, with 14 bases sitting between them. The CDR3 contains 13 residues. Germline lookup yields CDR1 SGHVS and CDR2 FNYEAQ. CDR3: CASSPEGEWTQYF. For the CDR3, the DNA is TGTGCCAGCAGCCCGGAGGGAGAGTGGACCCAGTACTTC.

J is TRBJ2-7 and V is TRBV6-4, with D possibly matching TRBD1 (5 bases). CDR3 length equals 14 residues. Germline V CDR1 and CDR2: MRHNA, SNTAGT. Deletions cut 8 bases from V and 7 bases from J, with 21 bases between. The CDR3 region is CASPHRAGSEEQYF. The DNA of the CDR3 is TGTGCCAGCCCCCACCGGGCAGGGTCCGAAGAGCAGTACTTC.

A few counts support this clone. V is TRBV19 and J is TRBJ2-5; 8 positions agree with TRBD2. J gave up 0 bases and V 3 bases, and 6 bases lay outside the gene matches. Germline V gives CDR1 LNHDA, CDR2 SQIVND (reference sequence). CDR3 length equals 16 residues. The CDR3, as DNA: TGTGCCAGTAGTATTACGGCTAGCGGGTACCAAGAGACCCAGTACTTC. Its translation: CASSITASGYQETQYF.

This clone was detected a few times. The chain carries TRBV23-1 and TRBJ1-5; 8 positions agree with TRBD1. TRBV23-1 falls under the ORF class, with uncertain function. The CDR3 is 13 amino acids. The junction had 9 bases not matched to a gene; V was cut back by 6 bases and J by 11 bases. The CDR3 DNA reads TGCGCCAGCAGATACAGGGGGAAGGCAGCCCAGCATTTT. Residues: CASRYRGKAAQHF.

The CDR3 DNA reads as TGTGCCAGCAGCAATCGGGGGTCGGAGACCCAGTACTTC. Protein sequence: CASSNRGSETQYF. V gene TRBV7-9 combines with J gene TRBJ2-5; tentatively, D is TRBD2 (6 bases). The CDR3 contains 13 residues. Germline V gene sequence: CDR1 SEHNR, CDR2 FQNEAQ (reference sequence). The V and J ends lost 5 bases and 5 bases respectively, with 12 bases between them.